This T cell receptor beta chain derives from a study of blood T cell repertoires in COVID-19. The overall study: The United States, Italy and Spain were the sources of the acute and convalescent COVID-19 samples.

Methods used by the authors: Scientists estimated how many nucleated cells there were by amplifying reference gene primers. The method was immunoSEQ multiplex PCR; TCRdb's version includes in-frame clones alone and lacks a portion of them. D and trimming come from the DNA, and the V and J calls and clone size come from that table. There are about 440,000 clones in the sample; nearly 90% occur only once, and 1.5% to 2% lies in the top ten. Everyone who took part was roughly 18 to 89 years old, and they came from about 23 US areas. The CDR3 has 12 residues. Deletions cut 3 bases from V and 8 bases from J, with 13 bases between. Per germline, CDR1 SQVTM and CDR2 ANQGSEA.

This chain connects TRBV29-1 to TRBJ1-1, with D perhaps matching TRBD1 (5 bases). The sample was PBMCs or T cells enriched from blood (not recorded which). The receptor was derived from a woman aged 18-30 years with acute COVID-19. In nucleotides, the CDR3 is TGCAGCGTTGATATGGCGGGGCCCGAAGCTTTCTTT. It encodes CSVDMAGPEAFF. The whole variable domain, remainder taken from reference TRBV29-1 and TRBJ1-1, is SAVISQKPSRDICQRGTSLTIQCQVDSQVTMMFWYRQQPGQSLTLIATANQGSEATYESGFVIDKFPISRPNLTFSTLTVSNMSPEDSSIYLCSVDMAGPEAFFGQGTRLTVV.